This T cell receptor (beta chain) was recorded in a study of cytomegalovirus exposure and HLA in healthy donors. Study results and limitations: Cytomegalovirus-associated status was assigned to fewer than 200 TCR beta chains.

The germline gives CDR1 SGHRS, CDR2 YFSETQ. There are 14 residues in the CDR3. V gave up 5 bases and J gave up 0 bases; unmatched junction bases: 5. As concerns this clone: Its antigen remains unidentified.

The donors were part of the 120-subject validation cohort, which stood apart from the approximately 640-subject first cohort. Clones were sequenced by immunoSEQ multiplex PCR, and TCRdb holds only the in-frame ones, with some missing. The sample yields roughly 56,000 clones, about 92% seen once. Sample: PBMCs. The V and J genes are TRBV5-1 and TRBJ2-7; 7 positions match TRBD1. This receptor was identified in a man aged 18-30 years in good health and CMV-seronegative. The CDR3 nucleotides are TGCGCCAGCAGGCAAGACAGGGTCTCCTACGAGCAGTACTTC. Translated: CASRQDRVSYEQYF.